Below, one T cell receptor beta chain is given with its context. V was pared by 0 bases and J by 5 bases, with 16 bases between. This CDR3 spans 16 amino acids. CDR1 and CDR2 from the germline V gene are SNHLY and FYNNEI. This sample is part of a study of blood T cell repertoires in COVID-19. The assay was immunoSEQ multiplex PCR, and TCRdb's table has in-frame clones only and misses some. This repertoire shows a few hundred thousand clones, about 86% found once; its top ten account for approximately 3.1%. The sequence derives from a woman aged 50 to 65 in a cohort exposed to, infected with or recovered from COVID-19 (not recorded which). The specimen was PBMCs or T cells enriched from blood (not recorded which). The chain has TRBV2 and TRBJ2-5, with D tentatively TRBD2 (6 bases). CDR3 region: CASSEAIGRQFETQYF. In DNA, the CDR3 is TGTGCCAGCAGTGAAGCAATCGGGAGACAGTTCGAGACCCAGTACTTC.